Listed below are T cell receptor beta chains from one sample, sequenced in a study of cytomegalovirus exposure and HLA in healthy donors. TCRdb's copy holds only in-frame clones and misses some; the assay was immunoSEQ multiplex PCR. The top ten clones hold about 1% of a sample with some 270,000 clones, 80% to 90% of them seen once. The sequenced sample was PBMCs. The receptor set was obtained from a woman younger than 30 in good health and CMV-seronegative. Each CDR3 is given with its conserved first and last residue. Each record gives: V gene, clone size, J gene, D gene, CDR3 DNA, CDR3 protein. A D gene is named only where the DNA matches it firmly. For some rows the clone size is stated as once, few or many, or as a class when expanded; others skip it.

TRBV5-6,.,TRBJ1-2,TRBD1,TGTGCCAGCAGCTTAGGCACAGGGGGTCACATTTATGGCTACACCTTC,CASSLGTGGHIYGYTF
TRBV4-1,.,TRBJ2-7,.,TGCGCCAGCAGCCAAGAAGTAGCGGCAGCCTCCTACGAGCAGTACTTC,CASSQEVAAASYEQYF
TRBV30,.,TRBJ2-1,TRBD2,TGTGCCTGGGCTAGGACTGGGGCTAGCGGGAGTAGGAATGAGCAGTTCTTC,CAWARTGASGSRNEQFF
TRBV4-1,.,TRBJ2-1,.,TGCGCCAGCACCGGGACAAGCTACAATGAGCAGTTCTTC,CASTGTSYNEQFF
TRBV28,.,TRBJ2-5,.,TGTGCCAGCACCCGCAGGGCGGAGACCCAGTACTTC,CASTRRAETQYF
TRBV6-5,.,TRBJ2-2,.,TGTGCCAGCAAATTAAGGGGGGGCACCGGGGAGCTGTTTTTT,CASKLRGGTGELFF
TRBV11-2,few,TRBJ1-2,.,TGTGCCAGCAGCCCGGACGGGGGGCAAGGCACCTTC,CASSPDGGQGTF
TRBV10-3,.,TRBJ2-3,.,TGTGCCATCAGCCCCGGGGGTAGCGGCCACACAGATACGCAGTATTTT,CAISPGGSGHTDTQYF
TRBV6-5,.,TRBJ2-3,.,TGTGCCAGCAGCAGGGGGGTCGAAGATACGCAGTATTTT,CASSRGVEDTQYF
TRBV10-1,.,TRBJ2-7,TRBD1,TGCGCCAGCAGTGACACCGGGACAGGGAATTACGAGCAGTACTTC,CASSDTGTGNYEQYF
TRBV4-1,.,TRBJ2-7,TRBD1,TGCGCCAGCAGCCAAGAGAGGGACAGGGCCTACGAGCAGTACTTC,CASSQERDRAYEQYF
TRBV6-1,.,TRBJ1-2,TRBD1,TGTGCCAGCAGTTCCGGGACAGGGGTGCATGGCTACACCTTC,CASSSGTGVHGYTF
TRBV6-5,.,TRBJ2-7,.,TGTGCCTCCGGGAGCTCCTACGAGCAGTACTTC,CASGSSYEQYF
TRBV7-7,.,TRBJ2-7,.,TGTGCCAGCAGCTTAGGGGGGGGCTTCTACGAGCAGTACTTC,CASSLGGGFYEQYF
TRBV27,.,TRBJ2-7,TRBD1,TGTGCCAGCAGTTCCACAGGGGTCTCCCAGCAGTACTTC,CASSSTGVSQQYF
TRBV29-1,.,TRBJ2-2,TRBD1,TGCAGCGCTCCGAGCGCAGGGGGTAGATCCGGGGAGCTGTTTTTT,CSAPSAGGRSGELFF
TRBV28,.,TRBJ1-3,.,TGTGCCAGCAGCACCAGACTCATGGGAGACTCTGGAAACACCATATATTTT,CASSTRLMGDSGNTIYF
TRBV2,.,TRBJ1-4,.,TGTGCCAGCAGTGAAGCACCGGGAGTTAATGAAAAACTGTTTTTT,CASSEAPGVNEKLFF
TRBV6-5,few,TRBJ1-2,.,TGTGCCAGCAGTTACCGCGTACTCTATGGCTACACCTTC,CASSYRVLYGYTF
TRBV6-5,.,TRBJ2-4,.,TGTGCCAGCAGTTACTCCGACTATGGATACATTCAGTACTTC,CASSYSDYGYIQYF
TRBV4-3,.,TRBJ1-1,.,TGCGCCTCCGCATTAGGTGGCAGGGGCCTTGGGAACACTGAAGCTTTCTTT,CASALGGRGLGNTEAFF
TRBV7-2,.,TRBJ2-7,.,TGTGCCAGCGGGGAAACAGGGCTCGAGCAGTACTTC,CASGETGLEQYF
TRBV10-1,.,TRBJ1-2,TRBD1,TGCGCCAGCAGTGAGAAGCAGGGGGCTTGGTATGGCTACACCTTC,CASSEKQGAWYGYTF
TRBV29-1,.,TRBJ1-5,TRBD1,TGCAGCGCTTCAGCCGGGACAGGTTATGAGGGGGATCAGCCCCAGCATTTT,CSASAGTGYEGDQPQHF
TRBV5-1,once,TRBJ1-3,TRBD1,TGCGCCAGCAGCTTGGTTGCAGGGGGAAGGTCGGGAAACACCATATATTTT,CASSLVAGGRSGNTIYF
TRBV10-3,.,TRBJ2-5,.,TGTGCCATCAGGAGCCAGGCGGAGACCCAGTACTTC,CAIRSQAETQYF
TRBV5-8,.,TRBJ1-4,.,TGTGCCAGCAGCTTGGGGCGAGATAGCTCAACTAATGAAAAACTGTTTTTT,CASSLGRDSSTNEKLFF
TRBV5-1,.,TRBJ2-1,TRBD1,TGCGCCAGCAGGAGGGGGCTCGATGAGCAGTTCTTC,CASRRGLDEQFF
TRBV23-1,.,TRBJ2-2,TRBD1,TGCGCCAGCCTCACAGGGGGTAGCACCGGGGAGCTGTTTTTT,CASLTGGSTGELFF
TRBV2,.,TRBJ1-1,.,TGTGCCAGCAGTGAATGGGGCCCCACGAACACTGAAGCTTTCTTT,CASSEWGPTNTEAFF
TRBV28,.,TRBJ2-7,TRBD2,TGTGCCAGCATTTCGGGGGGGAATCTTTACGAGCAGTACTTC,CASISGGNLYEQYF
TRBV13,.,TRBJ1-2,TRBD1,TGTGCCAGCAGACTGACAGGGGCTAACTATGGCTACACCTTC,CASRLTGANYGYTF
TRBV6-1,.,TRBJ2-1,TRBD2,TGTGCCAGCAGTGCCGGGACTAGCGGATTCTACAATGAGCAGTTCTTC,CASSAGTSGFYNEQFF
TRBV27,once,TRBJ2-5,TRBD2,TGTGCCAGCAGTCACCGGGACCGGGAGGAGGAAACCCAGTACTTC,CASSHRDREEETQYF
TRBV6-5,once,TRBJ2-7,TRBD1,TGTGCCAGCAGTTACCTGGGTCAGGGGGTATACGAGCAGTACTTC,CASSYLGQGVYEQYF
TRBV4-1,.,TRBJ1-5,.,TGCGCCAGCAGCCAGGCCGGCGGGGCCTACAGGCAGCCCCAGCATTTT,CASSQAGGAYRQPQHF
TRBV18,.,TRBJ1-1,.,TGTGCCAGCTCACCTGACACGACTGAAGCTTTCTTT,CASSPDTTEAFF
TRBV7-6,.,TRBJ2-1,.,TGTGCCAGCAGCTTAGTTGGGAGCTCCTACAATGAGCAGTTCTTC,CASSLVGSSYNEQFF
TRBV7-8,.,TRBJ1-2,TRBD1,TGTGCCAGCAGCTTAATGGGACAGCAAATCTATGGCTACACCTTC,CASSLMGQQIYGYTF
TRBV27,.,TRBJ2-7,.,TGTGCCAGCAGTCCGTTCCCGTCCTACGAGCAGTACTTC,CASSPFPSYEQYF
TRBV7-8,.,TRBJ2-7,.,TGTGCCAGCAGCTTAGCTCGCCTGCACATGACCTACGAGCAGTACTTC,CASSLARLHMTYEQYF
TRBV7-9,.,TRBJ1-4,TRBD1,TGTGCCAGCAGCCCCGGGACAGTTGAAAAACTGTTTTTT,CASSPGTVEKLFF
TRBV5-1,few,TRBJ2-2,.,TGCGCCAGCAGCTTTAGCGGATATAACACCGGGGAGCTGTTTTTT,CASSFSGYNTGELFF
TRBV30,.,TRBJ1-5,.,TGTGCCTGGAGTATTCGGGACTTTCAGGCCCAGCATTTT,CAWSIRDFQAQHF
TRBV5-6,.,TRBJ1-6,.,TGTGCCAGCAGCTCGCCGGCTCCTAGAGGGAATTCACCCCTCCACTTT,CASSSPAPRGNSPLHF
TRBV4-1,.,TRBJ2-3,TRBD2,TGCGCCAGCAGCCAAGGTCTAGCGGGAAGGGGTACGCAGTATTTT,CASSQGLAGRGTQYF
TRBV6-5,.,TRBJ2-3,TRBD1,TGTGCCAGCAGGTTGGACAGGCGCACAGATACGCAGTATTTT,CASRLDRRTDTQYF
TRBV15,.,TRBJ1-5,.,TGTGCCACCAGCAGAGATTTACCCAGGCCTCCCAATCAGCCCCAGCATTTT,CATSRDLPRPPNQPQHF
TRBV29-1,.,TRBJ2-2,TRBD2,TGCAGCGTTGAAGAAGGGCGGGGGTACACCGGGGAGCTGTTTTTT,CSVEEGRGYTGELFF
TRBV30,.,TRBJ1-3,.,TGTGCCTGGAGTGTATCCACTGGAAACACCATATATTTT,CAWSVSTGNTIYF
TRBV18,.,TRBJ1-6,TRBD1,TGTGCCAGCTCACCCGGGACAGCTAATTCACCCCTCCACTTT,CASSPGTANSPLHF
TRBV13,.,TRBJ1-3,TRBD1,TGTGCCAGCAGCTCGGGACAGGTCGGAAACACCATATATTTT,CASSSGQVGNTIYF
TRBV5-4,.,TRBJ2-7,TRBD1,TGTGCCAGCAGCTGGGGACAGGGTTCCTACGAGCAGTACTTC,CASSWGQGSYEQYF
TRBV11-2,.,TRBJ2-2,.,TGTGCCAGCAGCACACAGGGTAACGGGGAGCTGTTTTTT,CASSTQGNGELFF